This T cell receptor beta chain was sequenced in a study of blood T cell repertoires in COVID-19. As for the study in general: Samples of COVID-19 (acute and convalescent) were obtained from the United States, Italy and Spain. T cells, B-cell-depleted T cells, or PBMCs supplied cDNA or gDNA.

From germline, CDR1 is LNHDA and CDR2 SQIVND (reference sequence). V gave up 6 bases and J gave up 1 base; unmatched junction bases: 4. The CDR3 is 14 amino acids. The repertoire was sequenced with immunoSEQ multiplex PCR; TCRdb's copy has only in-frame clones and lacks some. The sample includes about 250,000 clones, roughly 89% of them seen just once. Material for sequencing was peripheral blood. This sequence originates from a woman between 25 and 40 years old with active or convalescent COVID-19. The rearrangement joins TRBV19 to TRBJ1-1; 8 positions agree with TRBD1. CDR3 bases: TGTGCCAGTAGGATGGGACAGGCGAACACTGAAGCTTTCTTT. It is translated as CASRMGQANTEAFF.